This T cell receptor beta chain was sequenced in a study of blood T cell repertoires in COVID-19. TCRdb's table, derived via immunoSEQ multiplex PCR, lists solely in-frame clones and lacks some. The sample records fewer than 350,000 clones, around 88% being singletons. The CDR3 spans 16 residues. The germline gives CDR1 LNHDA, CDR2 SQIVND (reference sequence). V lost 7 bases and J lost 4; bases outside the gene matches: 5. V is TRBV19 and J is TRBJ2-1; TRBD2 matches at 15 bases. Material: peripheral blood. The origin of this receptor is a woman aged 25 to 39 with COVID-19, enrolled during active disease. CDR3 in DNA: TGTGCCAGTACCGGGGGACTAGCGGGGGGTTACAATGAGCAGTTCTTC. Translation: CASTGGLAGGYNEQFF.